This TCR beta chain was recovered during a study of T-cell memory formation after mild COVID-19. About the study: In these data, TCR clusters were largely donor specific.

TCRdb processed the 5' RACE reads anew with MiXCR; each CDR3 protein has one entry. This repertoire shows 300,000 to 350,000 distinct CDR3 sequences, 13% to 15% found once; its top ten account for under 25%. A few counts support this clonotype. What it binds is not known. With 1 base removed from V and 1 base from J, the gap between germline ends came to 16 bases. This CDR3 comprises 17 residues. Looked up from germline, CDR1 is MGHRA and CDR2 is YSYEKL. Study results and caveats: Pre-infection memory harbored some responding clones, suggesting cross-reactive memory joined. Researchers could not confirm that second-wave clones peaking on day 37 targeted SARS-CoV-2. Mostly located in CM and EM were contracting CD4+ clones, with contracting CD8+ clones located in EMRA.

The TCR originated in a man aged 18 to 35 who had mild COVID-19 (a few samples of this study predate the infection). Cell type and time point are not known. Sequenced material: PBMCs or a T cell subset sorted from them (not recorded which). The J gene is TRBJ1-1, the V gene TRBV4-1; D might be TRBD1 (5 bases). The CDR3 spells CASSQASGTLRNTEAFF. CDR3 nucleotide sequence: TGCGCCAGCAGCCAAGCTTCCGGGACGCTGAGGAACACTGAAGCTTTCTTT.